These T cell receptor beta chains were read from a single sample in a study of identical twins. One entry per CDR3 protein results from TCRdb running MiXCR on the 5' RACE reads. The sample contains 460,000 or so distinct CDR3 sequences, approximately 14% of which appear only once. These data were also reused for a study on yellow fever vaccine responses in identical twins.

Material: CD4+ T cells sorted from blood. These receptors all stem from a woman aged 18-29 years in good health. Both conserved end residues are part of each CDR3. D genes are given only for firm matches. The size field is filled for only some rows; it gives once, few, many or a size class.

few	TRBV21-1	TRBJ2-6	NA	TGTGCCAGCAGCAAAGTTCAGAGTGTGTGGACACTACCCTCTGGGGCCAACGTCCTGACTTTC	CASSKVQSVWTLPSGANVLTF
few	TRBV7-2	TRBJ2-7	NA	TGTGCCAGCAGGTTCGGGACTCTCTACGAGCAGTACTTC	CASRFGTLYEQYF
few	TRBV6-4	TRBJ1-1	NA	TGTGCCAGCAGTGAGGGACGGGATTCCACTGAAGCTTTCTTT	CASSEGRDSTEAFF
NA	TRBV28	TRBJ2-3	NA	TGTGCCAGCGTAAGACCTTCAACTGATACGCAGTATTTT	CASVRPSTDTQYF
many	TRBV12-3/TRBV12-4	TRBJ1-3	TRBD1	TGTGCCAGTAGATCGGGGACAGGCTCTGGAAACACCATATATTTT	CASRSGTGSGNTIYF
many	TRBV6-2/TRBV6-3	TRBJ2-1	TRBD2	TGTGCCAGCAGACCCCTAGCGGGACCCTACAATGAGCAGTTCTTC	CASRPLAGPYNEQFF
NA	TRBV6-5	TRBJ2-1	NA	TGTGCCAGCAGTTACTCGACTAGAAGTAGTGAGCAGTTCTTC	CASSYSTRSSEQFF
few	TRBV9	TRBJ2-7	NA	TGTGCCAGCAGCTTAAGAGGAAGCGGAGGCTCCTACGAGCAGTACTTC	CASSLRGSGGSYEQYF
NA	TRBV5-1	TRBJ2-1	TRBD1	TGCGCCAGCAGCCGGGACAGGGGTGTTAGCAATGAGCAGTTCTTC	CASSRDRGVSNEQFF
NA	TRBV20-1	TRBJ2-7	TRBD2	TGCAGTGCTGGACCCGGGACTAGCGGGTCTCCTCCGTACTTC	CSAGPGTSGSPPYF
few	TRBV6-2/TRBV6-3	TRBJ2-6	TRBD1	TGTGCCAGCAGTTATCTGACCTCCGGGACAGGGCCCTCTGGGGCCAACGTCCTGACTTTC	CASSYLTSGTGPSGANVLTF
NA	TRBV5-5	TRBJ2-3	NA	TGTGCCAGCAGCCAAGACTCTGATACGCAGTATTTT	CASSQDSDTQYF
few	TRBV3-1	TRBJ2-7	TRBD2	TGTGCCAGCAGCCAGATAGGGGGAAGCGGGGGCGAGCAGTACTTC	CASSQIGGSGGEQYF
NA	TRBV27	TRBJ2-7	NA	TGTGCCAGCAGTTTTTCCCGGCAGGGGTCCTCCTACGAGCAGTACTTC	CASSFSRQGSSYEQYF
NA	TRBV7-2	TRBJ2-7	NA	TGTGCCAGCAGCTTAGGGTACAGCTCCTACGAGCAGTACTTC	CASSLGYSSYEQYF